The sequence of this T cell receptor (beta chain) was determined in a study of T-cell memory formation after mild COVID-19. Study-wide points: Clones contracting day 15 to 85 were balanced CD4/CD8; later expanders leaned CD4+. Mainly in CM and EM were contracting CD4+ clones; CD8+ were in EMRA. Pre-infection memory carried some responding clones, suggesting that cross-reactive memory joined.

The CDR3 consists of 15 residues. V dropped 1 base and J dropped 3 bases, with 13 bases sitting between them. Germline CDR1 LGHNA, CDR2 YSLEER. This clonotype was counted many times. Antigen: not known. 5'RACE with constant-segment primers yielded barcoded, UMI-tagged TCR alpha and TCR beta cDNA libraries. MiXCR, run by TCRdb on the 5' RACE reads, gives a single entry per CDR3 protein. Of roughly 100,000 distinct CDR3 sequences listed, 9.5% to 15% were seen once; the top ten hold more than 25%. This chain uses TRBV4-3 with TRBJ2-7; D is uncertain. This TCR derives from an adult woman who had mild COVID-19 (a few samples of this study predate the infection). Cell type and time point are not known. Sample: PBMCs or a T cell subset sorted from them (not recorded which). For the CDR3, the DNA is TGCGCCAGCAGCCAAGCTACAGCGTCGAGCTACGAGCAGTACTTC. Translation: CASSQATASSYEQYF.